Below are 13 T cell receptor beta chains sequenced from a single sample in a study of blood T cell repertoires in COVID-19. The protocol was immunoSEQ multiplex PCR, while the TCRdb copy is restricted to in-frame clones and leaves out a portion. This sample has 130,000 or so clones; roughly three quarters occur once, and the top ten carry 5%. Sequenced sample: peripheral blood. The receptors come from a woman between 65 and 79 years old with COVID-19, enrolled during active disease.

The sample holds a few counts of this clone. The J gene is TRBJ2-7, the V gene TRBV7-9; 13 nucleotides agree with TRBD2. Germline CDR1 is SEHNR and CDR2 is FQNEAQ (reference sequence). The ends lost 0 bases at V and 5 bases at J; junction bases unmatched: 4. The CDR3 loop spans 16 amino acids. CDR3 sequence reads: CASSLAGLAGSHEQYF. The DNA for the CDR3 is TGTGCCAGCAGCTTAGCGGGACTAGCGGGGTCCCACGAGCAGTACTTC. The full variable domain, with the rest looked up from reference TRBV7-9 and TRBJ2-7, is DTGVSQNPRHKITKRGQNVTFRCDPISEHNRLYWYRQTLGQGPEFLTYFQNEAQLEKSRLLSDRFSAERPKGSFSTLEIQRTEQGDSAMYLCASSLAGLAGSHEQYFGPGTRLTVT.

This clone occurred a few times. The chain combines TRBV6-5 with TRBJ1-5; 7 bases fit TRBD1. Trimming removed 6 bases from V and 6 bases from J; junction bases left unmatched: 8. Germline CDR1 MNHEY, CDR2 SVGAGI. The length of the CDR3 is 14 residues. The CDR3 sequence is CASSTGQAPQPQHF. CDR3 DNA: TGTGCCAGCAGCACAGGACAGGCGCCTCAGCCCCAGCATTTT.

CDR3: CASRQGSNEKLFF. In DNA form, the CDR3 reads TGCGCCAGCAGACAGGGTTCTAATGAAAAACTGTTTTTT. The chain combines TRBV5-1 with TRBJ1-4; tentative D call: TRBD1 (6 bases). CDR3 size: 13 residues. Looked up from germline, CDR1 is SGHRS and CDR2 is YFSETQ. Trimming took off 5 bases at V and 3 bases at J, with 8 bases between the two ends.

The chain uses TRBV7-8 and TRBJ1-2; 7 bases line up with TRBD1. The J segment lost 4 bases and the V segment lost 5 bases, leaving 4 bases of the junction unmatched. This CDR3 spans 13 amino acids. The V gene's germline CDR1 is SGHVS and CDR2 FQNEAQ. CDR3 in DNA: TGTGCCAGCAGCCACGGGACAGCCTATGGCTACACCTTC. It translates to CASSHGTAYGYTF.

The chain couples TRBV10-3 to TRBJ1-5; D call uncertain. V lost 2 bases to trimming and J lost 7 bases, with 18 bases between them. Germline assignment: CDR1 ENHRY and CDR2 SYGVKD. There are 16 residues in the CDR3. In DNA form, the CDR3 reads TGTGCCATCAGTGAGGGAACCGGGTCCCCTTCCCAGCCCCAGCATTTT. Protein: CAISEGTGSPSQPQHF.

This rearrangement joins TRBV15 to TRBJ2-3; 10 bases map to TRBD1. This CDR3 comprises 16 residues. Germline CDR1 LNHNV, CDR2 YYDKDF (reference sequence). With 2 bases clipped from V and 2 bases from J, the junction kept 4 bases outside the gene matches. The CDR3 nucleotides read TGTGCCACCAGCAGAACCGGGACAGGGGTCACAGATACGCAGTATTTT. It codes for CATSRTGTGVTDTQYF.

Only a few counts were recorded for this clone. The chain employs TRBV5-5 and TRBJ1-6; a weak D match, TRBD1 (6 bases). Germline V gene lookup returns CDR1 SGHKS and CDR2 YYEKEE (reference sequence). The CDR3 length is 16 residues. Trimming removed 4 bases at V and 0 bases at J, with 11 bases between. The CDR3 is CASSPGASSYNSPLHF. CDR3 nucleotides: TGTGCCAGCAGCCCAGGGGCGAGCTCCTATAATTCACCCCTCCACTTT.

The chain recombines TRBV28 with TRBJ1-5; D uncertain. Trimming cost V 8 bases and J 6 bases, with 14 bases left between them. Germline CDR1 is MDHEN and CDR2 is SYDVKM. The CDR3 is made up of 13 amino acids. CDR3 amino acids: CASRGIVGQPQHF. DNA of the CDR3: TGTGCCAGCCGGGGAATCGTAGGTCAGCCCCAGCATTTT.

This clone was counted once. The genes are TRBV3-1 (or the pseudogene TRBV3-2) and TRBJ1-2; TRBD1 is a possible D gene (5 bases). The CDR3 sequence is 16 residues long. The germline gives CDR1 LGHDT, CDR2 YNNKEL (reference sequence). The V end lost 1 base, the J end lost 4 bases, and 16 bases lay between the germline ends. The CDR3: CASSQGSVGLGYGYTF. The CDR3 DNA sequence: TGTGCCAGCAGCCAAGGGTCGGTGGGGCTCGGCTATGGCTACACCTTC.

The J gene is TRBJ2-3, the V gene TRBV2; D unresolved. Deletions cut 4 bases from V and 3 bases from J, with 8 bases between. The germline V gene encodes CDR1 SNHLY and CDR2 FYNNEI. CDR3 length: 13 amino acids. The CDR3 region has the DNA TGTGCCAGCAGTGTTTTTGAGACAGATACGCAGTATTTT. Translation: CASSVFETDTQYF. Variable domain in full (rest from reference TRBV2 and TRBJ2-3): EPEVTQTPSHQVTQMGQEVILRCVPISNHLYFYWYRQILGQKVEFLVSFYNNEISEKSEIFDDQFSVERPDGSNFTLKIRSTKLEDSAMYFCASSVFETDTQYFGPGTRLTVL.

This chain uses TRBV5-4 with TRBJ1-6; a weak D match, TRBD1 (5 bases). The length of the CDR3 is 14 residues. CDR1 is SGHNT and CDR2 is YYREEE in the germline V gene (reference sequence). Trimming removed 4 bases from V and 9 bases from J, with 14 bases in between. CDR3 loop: CASSQGFLSSPLHF. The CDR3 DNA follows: TGTGCCAGCAGCCAGGGATTTTTGAGTTCACCCCTCCACTTT.

The CDR3 protein is CASSQDPAGVSTDTQYF. CDR3 nucleotides: TGCGCCAGCAGCCAAGATCCTGCCGGGGTAAGCACAGATACGCAGTATTTT. The rearrangement uses TRBV4-3 and TRBJ2-3, with a possible D match to TRBD2 (5 bases). Between the trimmed V and J ends, which lost 0 bases and 0 bases, there was a span of 13 bases. The CDR3 runs to 17 residues. The germline V gene encodes CDR1 LGHNA and CDR2 YSLEER.

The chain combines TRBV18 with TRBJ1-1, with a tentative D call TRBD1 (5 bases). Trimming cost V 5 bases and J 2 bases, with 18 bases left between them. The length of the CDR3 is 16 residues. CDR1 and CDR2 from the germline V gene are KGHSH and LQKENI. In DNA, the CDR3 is TGTGCCAGCTCAACAGGACGACAAGGGTCAAACACTGAAGCTTTCTTT. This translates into CASSTGRQGSNTEAFF.